These T cell receptor beta chains were read from a single sample in a study of blood T cell repertoires in COVID-19. Profiling relied on immunoSEQ multiplex PCR, and the TCRdb table lists in-frame clones only, not all of them. Counted here are 20,000 to 25,000 clones, roughly 84% occurring once; the ten biggest clones make up about 10%. The specimen sequenced was peripheral blood. The receptors were sampled from a human donor in a cohort sampled during active COVID-19. The donor label of this sample is uncertain. CDR3s include the opening cysteine and the closing phenylalanine or tryptophan. Fields, in order: CDR3 length, V gene, D gene, J gene, clone size, CDR3 protein, CDR3 DNA. The D gene is left open where the match is weak. Not all rows give a size; the values are once, few, many and, for expanded clones, a class.

CDR3 length: 15; V gene: TRBV7-2; D gene: TRBD2; J gene: TRBJ2-3; clone size: .; CDR3 protein: CASSQPLAGTDTQYF; CDR3 DNA: TGTGCCAGCAGTCAGCCTCTAGCGGGCACAGATACGCAGTATTTT
CDR3 length: 17; V gene: TRBV5-4; D gene: .; J gene: TRBJ2-3; clone size: .; CDR3 protein: CASSLGTRLGSTDTQYF; CDR3 DNA: TGTGCCAGCAGCTTAGGAACTCGACTAGGCAGCACAGATACGCAGTATTTT
CDR3 length: 17; V gene: TRBV7-8; D gene: .; J gene: TRBJ2-1; clone size: once; CDR3 protein: CASSLEVQYRRYNEQFF; CDR3 DNA: TGTGCCAGCAGCTTAGAGGTACAGTATAGAAGGTACAATGAGCAGTTCTTC
CDR3 length: 11; V gene: TRBV5-1; D gene: .; J gene: TRBJ2-7; clone size: .; CDR3 protein: CASSHGYEQYF; CDR3 DNA: TGCGCCAGCAGCCACGGTTACGAGCAGTACTTC
CDR3 length: 15; V gene: TRBV27; D gene: .; J gene: TRBJ2-6; clone size: .; CDR3 protein: CASSLLGAGANVLTF; CDR3 DNA: TGTGCCAGCAGTCTTCTAGGGGCTGGGGCCAACGTCCTGACTTTC
CDR3 length: 14; V gene: TRBV10-3; D gene: TRBD2; J gene: TRBJ2-3; clone size: .; CDR3 protein: CAINPGRDTDTQYF; CDR3 DNA: TGTGCCATCAACCCGGGGAGGGACACAGATACGCAGTATTTT
CDR3 length: 17; V gene: TRBV6-1; D gene: TRBD1; J gene: TRBJ2-7; clone size: once; CDR3 protein: CASSDPRTGMRPYEQYF; CDR3 DNA: TGTGCCAGCAGTGATCCTCGGACAGGGATGAGGCCCTACGAGCAGTACTTC
CDR3 length: 14; V gene: TRBV3-1/TRBV3-2; D gene: .; J gene: TRBJ2-3; clone size: once; CDR3 protein: CASSPRLGADTQYF; CDR3 DNA: TGTGCCAGCAGCCCCCGATTGGGCGCAGATACGCAGTATTTT
CDR3 length: 16; V gene: TRBV15; D gene: .; J gene: TRBJ1-5; clone size: .; CDR3 protein: CATSRSLAEGWQPQHF; CDR3 DNA: TGTGCCACCAGCAGATCCCTGGCGGAGGGCTGGCAGCCCCAGCATTTT
CDR3 length: 14; V gene: TRBV18; D gene: .; J gene: TRBJ2-5; clone size: .; CDR3 protein: CASSRRDNQETQYF; CDR3 DNA: TGTGCCAGCTCGCGCCGGGACAACCAAGAGACCCAGTACTTC
CDR3 length: 13; V gene: TRBV6-5; D gene: TRBD1; J gene: TRBJ1-2; clone size: once; CDR3 protein: CASSPDRGYGYTF; CDR3 DNA: TGTGCCAGCAGTCCCGACAGGGGATATGGCTACACCTTC
CDR3 length: 15; V gene: TRBV5-1; D gene: .; J gene: TRBJ1-1; clone size: once; CDR3 protein: CASSLGTGWNTEAFF; CDR3 DNA: TGCGCCAGCAGCTTGGGTACAGGGTGGAACACTGAAGCTTTCTTT
CDR3 length: 17; V gene: TRBV5-5; D gene: TRBD1; J gene: TRBJ1-1; clone size: .; CDR3 protein: CASSRTSAGTGDTEAFF; CDR3 DNA: TGTGCCAGCAGCAGAACCTCCGCCGGGACAGGGGACACTGAAGCTTTCTTT
CDR3 length: 13; V gene: TRBV6-4; D gene: .; J gene: TRBJ2-3; clone size: .; CDR3 protein: CASSPQRGDTQYF; CDR3 DNA: TGTGCCAGCAGCCCGCAGAGAGGGGATACGCAGTATTTT
CDR3 length: 15; V gene: TRBV3-1/TRBV3-2; D gene: TRBD1; J gene: TRBJ2-1; clone size: .; CDR3 protein: CASSQDRQGYNEQFF; CDR3 DNA: TGTGCCAGCAGCCAAGATCGACAGGGGTACAATGAGCAGTTCTTC
CDR3 length: 15; V gene: TRBV5-4; D gene: TRBD2; J gene: TRBJ2-3; clone size: .; CDR3 protein: CASSQSGIRTDTQYF; CDR3 DNA: TGTGCCAGCAGCCAAAGCGGGATTCGCACAGATACGCAGTATTTT
CDR3 length: 15; V gene: TRBV24-1; D gene: TRBD1; J gene: TRBJ1-5; clone size: .; CDR3 protein: CATSDGGTGEQPQHF; CDR3 DNA: TGTGCCACCAGTGATGGCGGGACAGGGGAACAGCCCCAGCATTTT
CDR3 length: 16; V gene: TRBV5-4; D gene: .; J gene: TRBJ1-1; clone size: once; CDR3 protein: CASSLGWSGENTEAFF; CDR3 DNA: TGTGCCAGCAGCTTGGGATGGAGCGGGGAGAACACTGAAGCTTTCTTT
CDR3 length: 15; V gene: TRBV6-6; D gene: .; J gene: TRBJ2-5; clone size: .; CDR3 protein: CASSYGSGGIETQYF; CDR3 DNA: TGTGCCAGCAGTTACGGGTCGGGGGGCATCGAGACCCAGTACTTC
CDR3 length: 15; V gene: TRBV5-1; D gene: TRBD1; J gene: TRBJ1-2; clone size: .; CDR3 protein: CASSSGTAANYGYTF; CDR3 DNA: TGCGCCAGCAGCTCCGGGACAGCCGCTAACTATGGCTACACCTTC
CDR3 length: 15; V gene: TRBV11-1; D gene: TRBD1; J gene: TRBJ2-4; clone size: .; CDR3 protein: CASSSPGGAKNIQYF; CDR3 DNA: TGTGCCAGCAGCTCTCCAGGGGGTGCCAAAAACATTCAGTACTTC
CDR3 length: 14; V gene: TRBV7-2; D gene: .; J gene: TRBJ2-7; clone size: once; CDR3 protein: CASSPYLASYEQYF; CDR3 DNA: TGTGCCAGCAGCCCTTATCTAGCTTCCTACGAGCAGTACTTC
CDR3 length: 15; V gene: TRBV30; D gene: .; J gene: TRBJ2-1; clone size: .; CDR3 protein: CAWSPWRTVNNEQFF; CDR3 DNA: TGTGCCTGGAGTCCGTGGAGGACAGTTAACAATGAGCAGTTCTTC
CDR3 length: 14; V gene: TRBV4-2; D gene: .; J gene: TRBJ2-1; clone size: few; CDR3 protein: CASSSHPQGNEQFF; CDR3 DNA: TGTGCCAGCAGCAGCCACCCTCAGGGAAATGAGCAGTTCTTC
CDR3 length: 14; V gene: TRBV11-3; D gene: TRBD1; J gene: TRBJ1-6; clone size: .; CDR3 protein: CASSSQGYNSPLHF; CDR3 DNA: TGTGCCAGCAGCTCACAGGGGTATAATTCACCCCTCCACTTT
CDR3 length: 14; V gene: TRBV5-1; D gene: .; J gene: TRBJ1-4; clone size: .; CDR3 protein: CASSSRGLGEKLFF; CDR3 DNA: TGCGCCAGCAGCTCGAGGGGGTTGGGAGAAAAACTGTTTTTT
CDR3 length: 13; V gene: TRBV5-1; D gene: .; J gene: TRBJ1-6; clone size: .; CDR3 protein: CASSLAGFSPLHF; CDR3 DNA: TGCGCCAGCAGCTTGGCAGGGTTTTCACCCCTCCACTTT
CDR3 length: 15; V gene: TRBV7-9; D gene: .; J gene: TRBJ2-5; clone size: .; CDR3 protein: CASSLTGRPEETQYF; CDR3 DNA: TGTGCCAGCAGCTTGACAGGCCGCCCGGAAGAGACCCAGTACTTC
CDR3 length: 15; V gene: TRBV28; D gene: .; J gene: TRBJ2-1; clone size: .; CDR3 protein: CASSFRWGAYNEQFF; CDR3 DNA: TGTGCCAGCAGTTTCCGTTGGGGGGCCTACAATGAGCAGTTCTTC
CDR3 length: 15; V gene: TRBV18; D gene: TRBD1; J gene: TRBJ1-5; clone size: .; CDR3 protein: CASSPTGGGNQPQHF; CDR3 DNA: TGTGCCAGCTCACCTACAGGGGGAGGCAATCAGCCCCAGCATTTT
CDR3 length: 15; V gene: TRBV11-1; D gene: TRBD1; J gene: TRBJ2-1; clone size: few; CDR3 protein: CASSLGQGALIEQFF; CDR3 DNA: TGTGCCAGCAGCTTAGGCCAGGGGGCGTTAATTGAGCAGTTCTTC
CDR3 length: 14; V gene: TRBV18; D gene: TRBD1; J gene: TRBJ1-2; clone size: .; CDR3 protein: CASSPPTTGYGYTF; CDR3 DNA: TGTGCCAGCTCACCACCGACGACAGGGTACGGCTACACCTTC
CDR3 length: 16; V gene: TRBV5-8; D gene: TRBD1; J gene: TRBJ2-7; clone size: .; CDR3 protein: CASSLAGTGGVHEQYF; CDR3 DNA: TGTGCCAGCAGCCTCGCCGGGACAGGGGGCGTCCACGAGCAGTACTTC
CDR3 length: 18; V gene: TRBV7-2; D gene: .; J gene: TRBJ2-2; clone size: once; CDR3 protein: CASSLEALAPLNTGELFF; CDR3 DNA: TGTGCCAGCAGCTTGGAGGCCCTAGCCCCCCTGAACACCGGGGAGCTGTTTTTT
CDR3 length: 14; V gene: TRBV20-1; D gene: TRBD2; J gene: TRBJ2-1; clone size: once; CDR3 protein: CSASGLAGDNEQFF; CDR3 DNA: TGCAGTGCTAGTGGGCTAGCGGGAGACAATGAGCAGTTCTTC
CDR3 length: 8; V gene: TRBV20-1; D gene: .; J gene: TRBJ2-5; clone size: .; CDR3 protein: CRVGPQYF; CDR3 DNA: TGCAGGGTGGGGCCCCAGTACTTC
CDR3 length: 11; V gene: TRBV19; D gene: TRBD2; J gene: TRBJ2-2; clone size: .; CDR3 protein: CRTSHTGELFF; CDR3 DNA: TGTAGGACTAGCCATACCGGGGAGCTGTTTTTT
CDR3 length: 15; V gene: TRBV7-9; D gene: TRBD2; J gene: TRBJ2-1; clone size: .; CDR3 protein: CASSSQREFHNEQFF; CDR3 DNA: TGTGCCAGCAGCTCCCAGCGGGAGTTCCACAATGAGCAGTTCTTC
CDR3 length: 14; V gene: TRBV5-1; D gene: .; J gene: TRBJ2-1; clone size: .; CDR3 protein: CASSLSGAGDEQFF; CDR3 DNA: TGCGCCAGCAGCCTGAGCGGTGCGGGCGATGAGCAGTTCTTC
CDR3 length: 15; V gene: TRBV30; D gene: TRBD2; J gene: TRBJ2-3; clone size: .; CDR3 protein: CAWSSLAGPTDTQYF; CDR3 DNA: TGTGCCTGGAGTTCTTTAGCGGGACCCACAGATACGCAGTATTTT
CDR3 length: 15; V gene: TRBV19; D gene: .; J gene: TRBJ2-1; clone size: few; CDR3 protein: CASSIGLSDYNEQFF; CDR3 DNA: TGTGCCAGTAGTATAGGATTGAGCGACTACAATGAGCAGTTCTTC
CDR3 length: 15; V gene: TRBV6-1; D gene: .; J gene: TRBJ2-1; clone size: .; CDR3 protein: CASSDQVSSYNEQFF; CDR3 DNA: TGTGCCAGCAGTGACCAAGTGAGCTCCTACAATGAGCAGTTCTTC
CDR3 length: 17; V gene: TRBV10-3; D gene: TRBD2; J gene: TRBJ2-7; clone size: .; CDR3 protein: CAISAGLAGATTREQYF; CDR3 DNA: TGTGCCATCAGTGCGGGACTAGCGGGAGCCACGACGAGAGAGCAGTACTTC
CDR3 length: 13; V gene: TRBV7-3; D gene: .; J gene: TRBJ1-3; clone size: .; CDR3 protein: CASSSGAGNTIYF; CDR3 DNA: TGTGCCAGCAGCTCAGGGGCTGGAAACACCATATATTTT
CDR3 length: 15; V gene: TRBV4-1; D gene: TRBD2; J gene: TRBJ2-4; clone size: .; CDR3 protein: CASSQAGLAENIQYF; CDR3 DNA: TGCGCCAGCAGCCAAGCTGGCCTAGCGGAAAACATTCAGTACTTC
CDR3 length: 16; V gene: TRBV24-1; D gene: .; J gene: TRBJ2-2; clone size: .; CDR3 protein: CATSDPLSANTGELFF; CDR3 DNA: TGTGCCACCAGTGATCCCCTTAGCGCGAACACCGGGGAGCTGTTTTTT
CDR3 length: 14; V gene: TRBV25-1; D gene: TRBD2; J gene: TRBJ2-7; clone size: .; CDR3 protein: CAKGLAGLDYEQYF; CDR3 DNA: TGTGCCAAGGGACTAGCGGGACTCGATTACGAGCAGTACTTC
CDR3 length: 14; V gene: TRBV6-5; D gene: .; J gene: TRBJ1-4; clone size: .; CDR3 protein: CASSRTERSEKLFF; CDR3 DNA: TGTGCCAGCAGCCGGACAGAGCGATCCGAAAAACTGTTTTTT
CDR3 length: 15; V gene: TRBV28; D gene: .; J gene: TRBJ1-2; clone size: .; CDR3 protein: CASSSPGGQDYGYTF; CDR3 DNA: TGTGCCAGCAGTTCCCCCGGGGGGCAGGACTATGGCTACACCTTC
CDR3 length: 15; V gene: TRBV21-1; D gene: .; J gene: TRBJ2-7; clone size: .; CDR3 protein: CASSKGVRFTYEQYF; CDR3 DNA: TGTGCCAGCAGCAAAGGAGTAAGATTCACCTACGAGCAGTACTTC
CDR3 length: 18; V gene: TRBV19; D gene: .; J gene: TRBJ1-5; clone size: .; CDR3 protein: CASSNTGTSKVRNQPQHF; CDR3 DNA: TGTGCCAGTAGTAACACCGGGACATCAAAGGTCCGCAATCAGCCCCAGCATTTT
CDR3 length: 12; V gene: TRBV7-2; D gene: .; J gene: TRBJ2-1; clone size: .; CDR3 protein: CASSFRINEQFF; CDR3 DNA: TGTGCCAGCAGCTTTCGTATCAATGAGCAGTTCTTC
CDR3 length: 14; V gene: TRBV29-1; D gene: TRBD2; J gene: TRBJ2-1; clone size: .; CDR3 protein: CSVLSGRRYNEQFF; CDR3 DNA: TGCAGCGTATTGAGCGGGAGACGGTACAATGAGCAGTTCTTC
CDR3 length: 14; V gene: TRBV11-2; D gene: .; J gene: TRBJ2-7; clone size: .; CDR3 protein: CASSLRQVDYEQYF; CDR3 DNA: TGTGCCAGCAGCTTAAGACAGGTAGACTACGAGCAGTACTTC
CDR3 length: 17; V gene: TRBV5-1; D gene: TRBD2; J gene: TRBJ2-3; clone size: .; CDR3 protein: CASSAGTSGRATDTQYF; CDR3 DNA: TGCGCCAGCAGCGCCGGGACTAGCGGGAGGGCCACAGATACGCAGTATTTT
CDR3 length: 13; V gene: TRBV9; D gene: TRBD1; J gene: TRBJ1-5; clone size: .; CDR3 protein: CASSPTGDQPQHF; CDR3 DNA: TGTGCCAGCAGCCCCACAGGGGATCAGCCCCAGCATTTT
CDR3 length: 14; V gene: TRBV19; D gene: TRBD1; J gene: TRBJ2-7; clone size: .; CDR3 protein: CASSPGTGGEEQYF; CDR3 DNA: TGTGCCAGTTCCCCCGGGACAGGGGGCGAGGAGCAGTACTTC